Below, one T cell receptor beta chain is given with its context. It lacks a known antigen. No base qualities exist here, and no much larger clone lies one base off it. The time point label, as the study defines it: individuals recovered from natural SARS-CoV-2 infection. This record belongs to a study of Ad26.COV2.S vaccination and SARS-CoV-2 variants (dated by TCRdb to the early 2020s). In the study overall: TCRbeta repertoire sequencing was used to assess the specificity and breadth of SARS-CoV-2-reactive T cell receptors after Ad26.COV2.S vaccination. A total of 32 samples were included in the TCR-sequenced set, comprising some 20 Ad26.COV2.S vaccine recipients, 5 placebo recipients and 8 SARS-CoV-2 convalescent individuals. Paper-wide results and their limitations: The authors noted that the TCR breadth and depth analyses may have underestimated total T cell responses. Higher spike-specific TCR breadth was observed in Ad26.COV2.S recipients than in placebo recipients (P = 0.0014). Vaccine and placebo recipients had comparable non-spike TCR breadth, which fits with the vaccine containing only spike. Substantial breadth of spike-specific CD8+ and CD4+ T cell responses was reported after vaccination.

The immunoSEQ Assay was used to sequence TCRbeta CDR3 regions. After extraction, genomic DNA underwent amplification by bias-controlled multiplex PCR, followed by high-throughput sequencing. Per the authors' processing: Collapsing and filtering of sequences were performed to quantify the absolute abundance of each unique TCRbeta CDR3 region. T cell fraction was estimated by normalizing TCRbeta template counts to usable DNA, which was measured by amplifying reference genes present in all nucleated cells. Repertoire TCRs were annotated as SARS-CoV-2-specific by exact matching of V gene, CDR3 amino acid sequence and J gene to a known reactive TCR set. The reference SARS-CoV-2 TCR set came from MIRA and was filtered for enrichment in COVID-19-positive ImmuneCODE repertoires, removing public or cross-reactive TCRs. Using the MIRA antigens, annotated TCRs were further analysed by specific ORF or by position within an ORF. Depth was the summed frequency of annotated unique rearrangements, while breadth was defined as annotated unique rearrangements over total unique productive rearrangements. TCR breadth was compared between groups using two-sided Wilcoxon rank-sum tests. Here the immuneACCESS table is served through TCRdb, limited to in-frame sequences with V and J called. Missing clones are a known gap in these copies; in checked studies unresolved V genes cover under half, and the rest lacks a known reason. V, J and clone size were drawn from that table, and D and trimming were deduced from the DNA. The sample table shows 350,000 to 450,000 clones, and roughly nine tenths are seen once. Roughly 3.9% of the sample belongs to the ten largest clones.

The junction shows trimming of 2 bases on V and 0 bases on J, plus 19 bases between the germline ends. The CDR3, from cysteine to phenylalanine, totals 18 residues. Only the CDR3 DNA stays, 54 bases, in frame from base 1. The CDR1 and CDR2 encoded by the germline V gene are MNHEY and SVGEGT. Sequenced here: peripheral blood, sampled after recovery from COVID-19. The receptor chain draws on TRBV6-2 or TRBV6-3 and TRBJ1-1, with TRBD1 tentatively as D gene (5 bases match). The clonotype was recovered from a human donor who had recovered from COVID-19. The DNA reads TGTGCCAGCAGTTACGCGGGGGGTCTTAGAGAAATGAACACTGAAGCTTTCTTT. Its coded protein is CASSYAGGLREMNTEAFF.